Presented here are 23 T cell receptor beta chains from one specimen sequenced in a study of blood T cell repertoires in COVID-19 (dated by TCRdb to about 2020). Library generation was performed with the immunoSEQ multiplex PCR assay. TCRdb limited this immuneACCESS table to in-frame rearrangements with V and J called. A share of clones is missing; checked studies link under half to unresolved V genes, and the rest is unexplained. Counted in this sample were some 170,000 clones; 75% to 85% of them appeared once. 13% to 15% of the sample goes to the ten largest clones. Sequencing was carried out using PBMCs or T cells enriched from blood (not recorded which). The origin of the receptors is a man aged 50 to 60 who had recovered from COVID-19.

In this sample, this clone turned up a few times. The chain recombines TRBV4-1 with TRBJ1-3, with D possibly TRBD1 on 6 matching bases. CDR1 is MGHRA, CDR2 YSYEKL, per germline. This CDR3 is built from 16 residues. Trimming shortened V by 4 bases and J by 0 bases, and 13 bases separated the two germline ends. In DNA, the CDR3 is TGCGCCAGCAGCCGGACGGACAGCTTCTCTGGAAACACCATATATTTT. This gives the protein CASSRTDSFSGNTIYF.

The chain is built from TRBV30 and TRBJ1-1; 7 nucleotides match TRBD1. This CDR3 comprises 16 residues. V trimming: 2 bases; J trimming: 6 bases; junction bases outside the gene matches: 15. Per the germline V gene, CDR1 is GTSNPN and CDR2 is SVGIG (reference sequence). The CDR3, as DNA: TGTGCCTGGAGTAACAGGGGTCGCCTGGGAACACCTGAAGCTTTCTTT. It is translated as CAWSNRGRLGTPEAFF.

The chain uses TRBV7-8 and TRBJ1-1; 8 positions agree with TRBD1. The trim removed 5 bases at V and 1 base at J, leaving 9 bases unmatched. CDR3 length: 16 residues. CDR1 is SGHVS, CDR2 FQNEAQ, per germline. As DNA, the CDR3 is TGTGCCAGCAGCATTAGAGCAGGGGGCTCGAACACTGAAGCTTTCTTT. The encoded protein is CASSIRAGGSNTEAFF.

The chain carries TRBV6-2 or TRBV6-3 and TRBJ2-7, with 7 bases identical to TRBD1. The germline CDR1 and CDR2 sequences are MNHEY and SVGEGT. CDR3 length: 15 amino acids. V lost 5 bases to trimming and J lost 0 bases; unmatched junction nucleotides: 7. The CDR3 DNA reads TGTGCCAGCAGTCGACAGGGCTTTGGCTCCTACGAGCAGTACTTC. Protein: CASSRQGFGSYEQYF.

This rearrangement joins TRBV2 to TRBJ1-6, with D maybe TRBD1 (6 bases). Trimming took 4 bases from V and 10 from J, leaving 14 bases between them. The germline V gene encodes CDR1 SNHLY and CDR2 FYNNEI. There are 14 residues in the CDR3. CDR3 sequence: CASSGEGQGSPLHF. The CDR3, as DNA: TGTGCCAGCAGTGGCGAGGGGCAGGGGTCACCCCTCCACTTT.

This clone has a single count. V is TRBV3-1 (or the pseudogene TRBV3-2) and J is TRBJ1-4, with D possibly matching TRBD1 (5 bases). In germline, CDR1 is LGHDT, CDR2 YNNKEL (reference sequence). CDR3 length: 15 amino acids. Trimming stripped 0 bases from V and 8 bases from J, with 13 bases between. CDR3 bases: TGTGCCAGCAGCCAAGAAGGCAGGGAGGGGGAAAAACTGTTTTTT. Translated: CASSQEGREGEKLFF.

This clone was found once. The V gene is TRBV2, the J gene TRBJ2-3; 9 bases map to TRBD1. Trimming cost V 7 bases and J 5 bases; bases outside gene matches: 10. Germline CDR1 reads SNHLY; CDR2 reads FYNNEI. The length of the CDR3 is 15 residues. The CDR3 protein is CASKRQGEGLDTQYF. CDR3 DNA: TGTGCCAGCAAAAGACAGGGGGAAGGTTTAGATACGCAGTATTTT.

The chain has TRBV2 and TRBJ1-4; TRBD1 aligns across 12 bases. Germline-derived CDR1 and CDR2 are SNHLY and FYNNEI. V was pared by 7 bases and J by 7 bases, with 4 bases of the junction left unmatched. This CDR3 region has 14 residues. The CDR3 reads CASTPGQGAEKLFF. In DNA form, the CDR3 reads TGTGCCAGCACCCCGGGACAGGGGGCTGAAAAACTGTTTTTT.

The chain joins TRBV28 to TRBJ1-2; 7 nucleotides agree with TRBD1. This CDR3 region has 13 residues. Germline CDR1 and CDR2: MDHEN and SYDVKM. V gave up 4 bases and J gave up 7 bases; unmatched junction bases: 6. In nucleotides, the CDR3 is TGTGCCAGCAGTTCGACAGGGTTCGGTGGCTACACCTTC. This gives the protein CASSSTGFGGYTF.

The V call is TRBV3-1 (or the pseudogene TRBV3-2), the J call TRBJ1-2; D ambiguous. This CDR3 comprises 15 residues. V dropped 0 bases and J dropped 5 bases, with 13 bases sitting between them. Per the germline V gene, CDR1 is LGHDT and CDR2 is YNNKEL (reference sequence). The CDR3 sequence: CASSQDGGGGYGYTF. In DNA form, the CDR3 reads TGTGCCAGCAGCCAAGACGGAGGCGGAGGGTATGGCTACACCTTC.

The chain carries TRBV5-6 and TRBJ2-7, with 8 bases lining up with TRBD1. J was trimmed by 4 bases and V by 2 bases; bases with no gene match: 2. Per the germline V gene, CDR1 is SGHDT and CDR2 is YYEEEE. CDR3 length: 13 amino acids. CDR3 DNA: TGTGCCAGCAGCTTCCGGGACAGGTACGAGCAGTACTTC. This codes for CASSFRDRYEQYF.

The rearrangement links TRBV11-2 to TRBJ1-2, with D perhaps matching TRBD1 (6 bases). CDR1 SGHAT and CDR2 FQNNGV come from the germline V gene. The CDR3 contains 13 residues. Trimming removed 6 bases from V and 4 bases from J, with 12 bases in between. CDR3 region: CASRPQGIYGYTF. The CDR3 coding sequence is TGTGCCAGCAGACCACAGGGCATCTATGGCTACACCTTC.

This clone has a handful of counts. The V gene is TRBV6-5, the J gene TRBJ1-2; TRBD1 matches at 9 bases. Trimming at V came to 6 bases and at J to 7 bases, leaving 12 bases not matched to a gene. Germline V gene lookup returns CDR1 MNHEY and CDR2 SVGAGI. This CDR3 comprises 15 residues. CDR3 sequence reads: CASSAPGQGNPGYTF. The CDR3 DNA sequence: TGTGCCAGCAGCGCCCCTGGACAGGGGAATCCTGGCTACACCTTC.

The genes are TRBV3-1 (or the pseudogene TRBV3-2) and TRBJ1-5; the D is unclear. The CDR3 is made up of 15 amino acids. Trimming cost V 0 bases and J 7 bases, with 13 bases left between them. CDR1 is LGHDT, CDR2 YNNKEL, per germline (reference sequence). The CDR3 region has the DNA TGTGCCAGCAGCCAAGATTTACCTGGAGTGCAGCCCCAGCATTTT. Translating gives CASSQDLPGVQPQHF.

The chain carries TRBV30 and TRBJ1-3, with D unresolved. Germline CDR1 and CDR2: GTSNPN and SVGIG (reference sequence). CDR3 length: 14 amino acids. V dropped 2 bases and J dropped 2 bases, with 10 bases sitting between them. CDR3 sequence (DNA): TGTGCCTGGAGTAGGACTTATACTGGAAACACCATATATTTT. Encoded protein: CAWSRTYTGNTIYF.

This rearrangement joins TRBV3-1 (or the pseudogene TRBV3-2) to TRBJ1-5, with 9 bases fitting TRBD1. Germline V CDR1 and CDR2: LGHDT, YNNKEL (reference sequence). The CDR3 runs 16 residues. The V segment lost 1 base and the J segment 2 bases; nucleotides outside the gene matches: 3. CDR3 amino acids: CASSQAWTGGNQPQHF. The CDR3 nucleotides are TGTGCCAGCAGCCAAGCCTGGACAGGGGGCAATCAGCCCCAGCATTTT.

V and J are TRBV21-1 and TRBJ2-4; TRBD2, as called in the table, went unchecked against the DNA. TRBV21-1 represents a pseudogene. The CDR3 length is 20 residues. For the CDR3, the DNA is TGTGCCAGCCGACGAACGGGGGTCCTACCCCCCCCCATAGCCAAAAACATTCAGTACTTC. This translates into CASRRTGVLPPPIAKNIQYF.

This chain joins TRBV5-1 and TRBJ2-2; perhaps TRBD1 as D (5 bases). Per germline, CDR1 SGHRS and CDR2 YFSETQ. CDR3 length: 15 amino acids. V dropped 1 base and J dropped 2 bases, with 9 bases sitting between them. The CDR3 coding sequence is TGCGCCAGCAGCTTGTGGACATCCAACACCGGGGAGCTGTTTTTT. Translation gives CASSLWTSNTGELFF. Full variable domain (rest looked up from reference TRBV5-1 and TRBJ2-2): KAGVTQTPRYLIKTRGQQVTLSCSPISGHRSVSWYQQTPGQGLQFLFEYFSETQRNKGNFPGRFSGRQFSNSRSEMNVSTLELGDSALYLCASSLWTSNTGELFFGEGSRLTVL.

The CDR3 nucleotides are TGTGCCAGCAGTATAGGGACAGGGGAGCTGTTTTTT. Amino acids: CASSIGTGELFF. V usage is TRBV6-5 and J usage is TRBJ2-2; perhaps TRBD1 as D (6 bases). The CDR3 loop spans 12 amino acids. The ends were cut back, 5 bases at V and 8 bases at J, with 9 bases in the middle. In germline, CDR1 is MNHEY, CDR2 SVGAGI.

The rearrangement uses TRBV5-1 and TRBJ1-4; possibly TRBD1 for D (6 bases). Germline V gives CDR1 SGHRS, CDR2 YFSETQ. The CDR3 totals 16 residues. Trimming took 6 bases from V and 0 from J, leaving 15 bases between them. CDR3 in amino acids: CASNPGQTATNEKLFF. DNA for the CDR3: TGCGCCAGCAACCCTGGACAGACCGCAACTAATGAAAAACTGTTTTTT.

The chain is built from TRBV19 and TRBJ1-4; 9 nucleotides line up with TRBD1. From germline, CDR1 is LNHDA and CDR2 SQIVND (reference sequence). CDR3 length equals 13 residues. In DNA, the CDR3 is TGTGCGAGAGGGACAGGGACTAATGAAAAACTGTTTTTT. This translates into CARGTGTNEKLFF.

V is TRBV7-6 and J is TRBJ2-7; 8 bases fit TRBD1. The germline V gene encodes CDR1 SGHVS and CDR2 FNYEAQ. Trimming at V came to 2 bases and at J to 1 base, leaving 10 bases not matched to a gene. The CDR3 is made up of 17 amino acids. The CDR3 DNA sequence: TGTGCCAGCAGCTTACGTCCTGAGACAGGGGCTTCCTACGAGCAGTACTTC. Its translation is CASSLRPETGASYEQYF.

The J gene is TRBJ1-2, the V gene TRBV19, with D maybe TRBD1 (6 bases). CDR1 and CDR2 from the germline V gene are LNHDA and SQIVND (reference sequence). Trimming took 5 bases from V and 2 from J, leaving 15 bases between them. The CDR3 has 15 residues. CDR3: CASSWPRQGNYGYTF. Written as DNA, the CDR3 is TGTGCCAGTAGTTGGCCGCGTCAGGGGAACTATGGCTACACCTTC.